This T cell receptor (beta chain) was retrieved from a study of OX40 agonist ivuxolimab in advanced cancers. Across the study: Patients were treated with ivuxolimab, an agonistic anti-OX40 (CD134) antibody. The study's findings and limits: Partial responders dosed at 0.1-3.0 mg/kg displayed clonal expansion ranking among the lowest.

The assay was immunoSEQ multiplex PCR, and TCRdb's table has in-frame clones only and misses some. Here the sample spans approximately 60,000 clones, 85% to 90% being singletons. Comments on this clone: Its antigen remains unknown.

The germline V and J ends were trimmed by 6 bases and 1 base, with 15 bases remaining between them. Germline V lookup: CDR1 GTSNPN, CDR2 SVGIG (reference sequence). The CDR3 loop spans 14 amino acids. The receptor was derived from an adult with an advanced solid tumor such as melanoma, head and neck, liver or kidney cancer. The chain uses TRBV30 and TRBJ1-2; D call uncertain. The sample consisted of CD4+ or CD8+ T cells sorted from blood, taken in a trial of the OX40 agonist ivuxolimab. The CDR3 DNA reads TGTGCCTGTCTGCCTTCACACAATAACTATGGCTACACCTTC. This encodes CACLPSHNNYGYTF. Based on the CDR3 plus reference TRBV30 and TRBJ1-2, the full variable domain is SQTIHQWPATLVQPVGSPLSLECTVEGTSNPNLYWYRQAAGRGLQLLFYSVGIGQISSEVPQNLSASRPQDRQFILSSKKLLLSDSGFYLCACLPSHNNYGYTFGSGTRLTVV.